The entry below describes one T cell receptor beta chain. Its antigen is undetermined. The data derive from a study of T-cell memory formation after mild COVID-19. General observations from the study: The finding that pre-infection memory included some responding clones suggested that cross-reactive memory joined.

TCRdb reanalysed the 5' RACE reads using MiXCR and keeps one entry per CDR3 protein. The profile shows under 550,000 distinct CDR3 sequences, roughly 18% of them singletons. This CDR3 contains 16 residues. Germline CDR1 MNHEY, CDR2 SVGAGI. V dropped 1 base and J dropped 9 bases, with 16 bases sitting between them. The V and J genes are TRBV6-5 and TRBJ1-6, with a weak D call TRBD1 (5 bases). Material: PBMCs or a T cell subset sorted from them (not recorded which). This TCR came from an adult woman who had mild COVID-19 (a few samples of this study predate the infection). Cell type and time point are not known. CDR3 region: CASSYFVARGGSPLHF. For the CDR3, the DNA is TGTGCCAGCAGTTACTTCGTGGCACGGGGGGGTTCACCCCTCCACTTT.